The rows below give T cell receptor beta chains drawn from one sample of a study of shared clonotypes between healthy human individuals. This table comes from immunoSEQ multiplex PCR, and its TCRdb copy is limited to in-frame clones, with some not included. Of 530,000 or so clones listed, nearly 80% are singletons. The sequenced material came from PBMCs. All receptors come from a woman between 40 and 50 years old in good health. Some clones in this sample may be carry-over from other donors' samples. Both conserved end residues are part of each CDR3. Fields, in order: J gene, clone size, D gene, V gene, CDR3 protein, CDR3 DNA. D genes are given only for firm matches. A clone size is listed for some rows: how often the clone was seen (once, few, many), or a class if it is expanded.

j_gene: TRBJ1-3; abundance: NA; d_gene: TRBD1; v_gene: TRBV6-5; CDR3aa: CATRDRAMSGTIYF; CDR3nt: TGTGCCACCCGTGACAGGGCGATGTCGGGGACCATATATTTT
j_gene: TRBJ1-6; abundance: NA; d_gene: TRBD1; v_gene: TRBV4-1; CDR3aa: CASSQGRRGDRLHF; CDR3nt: TGCGCCAGCAGCCAAGGGCGGCGGGGGGACAGGCTCCACTTT
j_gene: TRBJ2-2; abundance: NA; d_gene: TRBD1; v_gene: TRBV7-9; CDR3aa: CASSSLSGQGLTGELFF; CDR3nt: TGTGCCAGCAGCTCTTTGTCGGGACAGGGCTTGACCGGGGAGCTGTTTTTT
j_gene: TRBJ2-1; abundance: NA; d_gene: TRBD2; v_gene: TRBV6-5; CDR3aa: CASSYSILAGGEQFF; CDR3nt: TGTGCCAGCAGTTACTCGATCCTAGCGGGAGGTGAGCAGTTCTTC
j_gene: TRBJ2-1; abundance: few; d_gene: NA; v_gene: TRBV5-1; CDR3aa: CASSGRGYNEQFF; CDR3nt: TGCGCCAGCAGCGGAAGAGGTTACAATGAGCAGTTCTTC
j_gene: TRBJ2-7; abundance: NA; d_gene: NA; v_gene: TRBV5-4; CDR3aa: CASSPNLGTPYEQYF; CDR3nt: TGTGCCAGCAGCCCCAACCTGGGGACCCCCTACGAGCAGTACTTC
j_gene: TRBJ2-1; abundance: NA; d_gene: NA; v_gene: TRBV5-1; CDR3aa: CASSLVEGFNEQFF; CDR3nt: TGCGCCAGCAGCTTGGTTGAAGGGTTCAATGAGCAGTTCTTC
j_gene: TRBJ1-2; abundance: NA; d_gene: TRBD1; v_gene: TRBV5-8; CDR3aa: CASSSGTDFINYGYTF; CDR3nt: TGTGCCAGCAGCTCGGGGACAGACTTCATTAACTATGGCTACACCTTC
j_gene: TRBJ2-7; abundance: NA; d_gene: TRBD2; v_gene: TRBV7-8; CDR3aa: CASSGGLAGYEQYF; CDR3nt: TGTGCCAGCAGCGGGGGACTAGCGGGCTACGAGCAGTACTTC
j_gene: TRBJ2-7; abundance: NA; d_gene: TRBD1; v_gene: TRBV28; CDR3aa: CASSTGTAAPEQYF; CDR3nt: TGTGCCAGCTCCACCGGGACAGCAGCCCCCGAGCAGTACTTC
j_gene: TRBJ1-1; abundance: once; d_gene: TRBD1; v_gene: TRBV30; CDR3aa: CAWSRTGGLVGTEAFF; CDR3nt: TGTGCCTGGAGTAGGACAGGGGGACTGGTGGGCACTGAAGCTTTCTTT
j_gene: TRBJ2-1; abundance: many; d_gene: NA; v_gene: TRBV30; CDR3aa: CAWSRTTLHEQFF; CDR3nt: TGTGCCTGGAGTCGGACTACGTTACATGAGCAGTTCTTC
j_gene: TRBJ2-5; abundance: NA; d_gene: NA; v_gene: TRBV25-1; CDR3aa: CASSPGGRETQYF; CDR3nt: TGTGCCAGCTCTCCAGGGGGGCGTGAGACCCAGTACTTC
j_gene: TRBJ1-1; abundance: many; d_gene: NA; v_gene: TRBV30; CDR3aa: CAWSLDILDAFF; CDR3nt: TGTGCCTGGAGTTTGGACATCCTTGATGCTTTCTTT
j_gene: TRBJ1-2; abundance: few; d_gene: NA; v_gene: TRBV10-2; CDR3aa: CASSEQNNGYTF; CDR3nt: TGCGCCAGCAGTGAACAGAACAATGGCTACACCTTC
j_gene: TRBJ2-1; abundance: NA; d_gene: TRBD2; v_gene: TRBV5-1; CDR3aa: CASSALTGGRDEQFF; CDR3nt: TGCGCCAGCAGCGCCCTAACGGGGGGGAGAGATGAGCAGTTCTTC
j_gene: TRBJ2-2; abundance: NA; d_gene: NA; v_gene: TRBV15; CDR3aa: CATSRVSGQNTGELFF; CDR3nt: TGTGCCACCAGCAGAGTTTCAGGACAGAACACCGGGGAGCTGTTTTTT
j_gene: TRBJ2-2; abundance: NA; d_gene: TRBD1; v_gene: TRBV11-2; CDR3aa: CASSFPGQVNTGELFF; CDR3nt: TGTGCCAGCAGCTTCCCGGGACAGGTGAACACCGGGGAGCTGTTTTTT
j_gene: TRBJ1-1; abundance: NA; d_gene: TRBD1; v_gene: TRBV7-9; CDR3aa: CASSPVPGQGVRTEAFF; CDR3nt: TGTGCCAGCAGCCCGGTGCCGGGACAGGGTGTTCGGACTGAAGCTTTCTTT
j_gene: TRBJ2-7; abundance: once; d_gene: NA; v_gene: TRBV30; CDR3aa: CAWSTRIGIGLYEQYF; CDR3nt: TGTGCCTGGAGTACAAGAATCGGGATCGGACTATACGAGCAGTACTTC
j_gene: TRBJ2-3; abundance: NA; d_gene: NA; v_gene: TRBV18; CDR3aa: CASSPGGSTDTQYF; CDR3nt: TGTGCCAGCTCACCTGGTGGTAGCACAGATACGCAGTATTTT
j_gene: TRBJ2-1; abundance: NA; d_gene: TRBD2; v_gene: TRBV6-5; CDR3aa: CASSYSLAGFNEQFF; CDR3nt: TGTGCCAGCAGTTACAGTCTAGCGGGTTTCAATGAGCAGTTCTTC
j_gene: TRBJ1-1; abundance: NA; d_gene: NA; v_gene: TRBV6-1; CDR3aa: CASSEEVWPGEAFF; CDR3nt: TGTGCCAGCAGTGAAGAAGTCTGGCCGGGCGAAGCTTTCTTT
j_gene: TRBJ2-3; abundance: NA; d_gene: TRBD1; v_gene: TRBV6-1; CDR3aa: CASSEVIGQGGDTQYF; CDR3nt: TGTGCCAGCAGTGAAGTGATTGGACAGGGTGGGGATACGCAGTATTTT
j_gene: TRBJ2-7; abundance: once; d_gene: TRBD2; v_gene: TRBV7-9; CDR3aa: CASSLLSGREAEQYF; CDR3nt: TGTGCCAGCAGCTTACTCTCCGGACGGGAGGCCGAGCAGTACTTC
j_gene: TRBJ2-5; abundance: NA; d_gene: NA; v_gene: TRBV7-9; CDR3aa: CASSPTAQETQYF; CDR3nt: TGTGCCAGCAGCCCGACAGCCCAAGAGACCCAGTACTTC
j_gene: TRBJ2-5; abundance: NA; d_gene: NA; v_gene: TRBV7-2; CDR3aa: CASTLGGLGETQYF; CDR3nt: TGTGCCAGCACCTTAGGGGGATTGGGGGAGACCCAGTACTTC
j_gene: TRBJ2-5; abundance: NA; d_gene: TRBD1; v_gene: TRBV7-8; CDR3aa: CASSARTGPETQYF; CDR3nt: TGTGCCAGCAGCGCTCGGACAGGGCCAGAGACCCAGTACTTC
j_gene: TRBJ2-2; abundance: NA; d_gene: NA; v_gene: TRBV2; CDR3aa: CASRVATGELFF; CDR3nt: TGTGCCAGCAGAGTCGCCACCGGGGAGCTGTTTTTT
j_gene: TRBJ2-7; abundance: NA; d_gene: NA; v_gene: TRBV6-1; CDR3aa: CASSELGRSYEQYF; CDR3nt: TGTGCCAGCAGTGAACTGGGTCGCTCCTACGAGCAGTACTTC
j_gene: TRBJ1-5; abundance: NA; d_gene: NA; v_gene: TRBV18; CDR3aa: CASSPDPKEPQHF; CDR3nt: TGTGCCAGCTCACCAGACCCGAAGGAGCCCCAGCATTTT
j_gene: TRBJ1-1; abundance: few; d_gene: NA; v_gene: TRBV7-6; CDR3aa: CASSLAGLNTEAFF; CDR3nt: TGTGCCAGCAGCTTGGCAGGTTTGAACACTGAAGCTTTCTTT
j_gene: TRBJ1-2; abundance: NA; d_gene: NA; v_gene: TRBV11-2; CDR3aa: CASSLDGRGGRNYGYTF; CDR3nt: TGTGCCAGCAGCTTAGATGGTAGAGGGGGTAGAAACTATGGCTACACCTTC
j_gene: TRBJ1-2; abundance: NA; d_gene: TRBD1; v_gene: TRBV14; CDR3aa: CASSQVRGDRGSGGYTF; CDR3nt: TGTGCCAGCAGCCAAGTGAGGGGCGACAGGGGATCCGGGGGCTACACCTTC
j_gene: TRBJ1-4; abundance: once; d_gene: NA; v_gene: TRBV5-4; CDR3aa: CASSRYRANEKLFF; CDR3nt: TGTGCCAGCAGCCGATATAGGGCTAATGAAAAACTGTTTTTT
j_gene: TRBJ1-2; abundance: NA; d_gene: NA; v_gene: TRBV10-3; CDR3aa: CAISGQGYGYTF; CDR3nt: TGTGCCATCAGTGGGCAGGGGTATGGCTACACCTTC
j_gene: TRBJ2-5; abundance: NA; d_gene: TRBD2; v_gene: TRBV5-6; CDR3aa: CASSPVAGGPGTQYF; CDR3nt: TGTGCCAGCAGCCCTGTAGCGGGAGGACCGGGGACCCAGTACTTC
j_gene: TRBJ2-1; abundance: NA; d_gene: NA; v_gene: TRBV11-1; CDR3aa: CASSPGAYNEQFF; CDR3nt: TGTGCCAGCAGCCCAGGGGCTTACAATGAGCAGTTCTTC
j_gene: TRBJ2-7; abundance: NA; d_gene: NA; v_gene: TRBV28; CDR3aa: CASLGPVNQYF; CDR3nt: TGTGCCAGCCTAGGACCCGTTAATCAGTACTTC
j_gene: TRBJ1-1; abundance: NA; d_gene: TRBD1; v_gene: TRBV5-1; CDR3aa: CASSFGDRDTEAFF; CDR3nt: TGCGCCAGCAGCTTCGGTGACAGGGACACTGAAGCTTTCTTT
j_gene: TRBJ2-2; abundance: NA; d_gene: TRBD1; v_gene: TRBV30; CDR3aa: CACTRQGGTGELFF; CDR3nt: TGTGCCTGTACCCGACAGGGGGGTACCGGGGAGCTGTTTTTT
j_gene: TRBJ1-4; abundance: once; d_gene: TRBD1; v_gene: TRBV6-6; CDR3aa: CASSYRGRNEKLFF; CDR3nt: TGTGCCAGCAGTTACAGGGGGCGAAATGAAAAACTGTTTTTT
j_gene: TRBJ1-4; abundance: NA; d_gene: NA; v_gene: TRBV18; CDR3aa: CASSPAQGEKLFF; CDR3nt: TGTGCCAGCTCACCGGCACAGGGTGAAAAACTGTTTTTT
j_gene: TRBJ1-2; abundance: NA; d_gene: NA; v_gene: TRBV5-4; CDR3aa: CASSLFEAGSRGYTF; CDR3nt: TGTGCCAGCAGCTTGTTTGAAGCGGGGAGTAGGGGCTACACCTTC
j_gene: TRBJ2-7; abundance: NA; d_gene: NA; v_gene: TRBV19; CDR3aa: CASSASVGGHNEQYF; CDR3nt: TGTGCCAGTAGCGCGAGCGTCGGGGGGCATAACGAGCAGTACTTC
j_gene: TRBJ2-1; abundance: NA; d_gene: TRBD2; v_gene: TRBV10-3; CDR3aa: CAIRQTSDEQFF; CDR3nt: TGTGCCATCAGACAAACTAGCGATGAGCAGTTCTTC
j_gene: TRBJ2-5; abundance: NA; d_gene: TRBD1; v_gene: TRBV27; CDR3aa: CASSTGGAWEETQYF; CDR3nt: TGTGCCAGCAGTACAGGGGGCGCCTGGGAAGAGACCCAGTACTTC
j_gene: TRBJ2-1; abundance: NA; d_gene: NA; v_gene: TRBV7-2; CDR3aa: CASSLALTYNEQFF; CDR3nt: TGTGCCAGCAGCTTAGCCCTGACCTACAATGAGCAGTTCTTC
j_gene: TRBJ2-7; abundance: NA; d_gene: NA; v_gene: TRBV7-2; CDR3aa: CASSPAYEQYF; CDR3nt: TGTGCCAGCAGCCCAGCGTACGAGCAGTACTTC
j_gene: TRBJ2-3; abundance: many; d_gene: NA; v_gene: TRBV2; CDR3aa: CASSGVRGTDTQYF; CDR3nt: TGTGCCAGCAGTGGGGTACGAGGCACAGATACGCAGTATTTT
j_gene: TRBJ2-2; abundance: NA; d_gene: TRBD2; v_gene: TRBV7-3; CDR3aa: CASSSRGGTGELFF; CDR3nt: TGTGCCAGCAGCTCCCGGGGGGGGACCGGGGAGCTGTTTTTT
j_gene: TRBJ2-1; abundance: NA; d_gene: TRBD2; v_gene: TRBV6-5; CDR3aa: CASRQTGLDDNEQFF; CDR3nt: TGTGCCAGCAGGCAAACGGGACTAGACGACAATGAGCAGTTCTTC
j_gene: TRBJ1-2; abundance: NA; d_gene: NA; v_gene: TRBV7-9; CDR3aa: CASSQPWGRSLNYGYTF; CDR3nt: TGTGCCAGCAGCCAGCCTTGGGGCAGGAGTCTTAACTATGGCTACACCTTC